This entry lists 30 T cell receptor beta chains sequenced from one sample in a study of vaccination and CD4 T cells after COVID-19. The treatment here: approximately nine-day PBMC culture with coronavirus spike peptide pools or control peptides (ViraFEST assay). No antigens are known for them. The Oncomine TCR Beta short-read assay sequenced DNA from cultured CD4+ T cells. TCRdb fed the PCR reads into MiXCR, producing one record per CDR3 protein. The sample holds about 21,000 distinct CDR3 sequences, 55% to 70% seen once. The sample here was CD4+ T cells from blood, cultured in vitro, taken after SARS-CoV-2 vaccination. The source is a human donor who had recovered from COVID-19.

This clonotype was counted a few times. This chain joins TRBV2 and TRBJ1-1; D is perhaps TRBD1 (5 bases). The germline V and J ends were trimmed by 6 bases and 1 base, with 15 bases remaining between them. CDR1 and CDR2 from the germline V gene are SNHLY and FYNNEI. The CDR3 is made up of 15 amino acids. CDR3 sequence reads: CASRPTGTANTEAFF. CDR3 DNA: TGTGCCAGCAGGCCAACCGGGACTGCGAACACTGAAGCTTTCTTT.

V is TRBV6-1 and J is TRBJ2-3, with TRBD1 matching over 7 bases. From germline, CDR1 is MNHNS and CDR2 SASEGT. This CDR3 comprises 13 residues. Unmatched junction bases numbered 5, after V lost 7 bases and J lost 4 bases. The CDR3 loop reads CASKKQGSDTQYF. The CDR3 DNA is TGTGCCAGCAAAAAACAGGGGTCAGATACGCAGTATTTT.

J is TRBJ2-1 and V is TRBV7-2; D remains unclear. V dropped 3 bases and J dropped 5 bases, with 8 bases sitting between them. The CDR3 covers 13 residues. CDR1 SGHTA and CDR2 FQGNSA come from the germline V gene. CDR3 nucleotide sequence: TGTGCCAGCAGCTTGGGATTGAACAATGAGCAGTTCTTC. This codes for CASSLGLNNEQFF.

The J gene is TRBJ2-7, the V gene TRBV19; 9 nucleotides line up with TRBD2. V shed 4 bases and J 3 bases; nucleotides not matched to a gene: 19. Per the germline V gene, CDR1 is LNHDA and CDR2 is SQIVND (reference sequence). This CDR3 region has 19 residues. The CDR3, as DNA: TGTGCCAGTAGTACCCGGGCGGACAGAAGACTAGCGGTAAACTACGAGCAGTACTTC. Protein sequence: CASSTRADRRLAVNYEQYF.

The CDR3 sequence: CAISDTGSGNTEAFF. CDR3 bases: TGTGCCATCAGTGATACGGGGTCGGGAAACACTGAAGCTTTCTTT. V usage is TRBV10-3 and J usage is TRBJ1-1; no firm D call. The CDR3 totals 15 residues. The germline V gene encodes CDR1 ENHRY and CDR2 SYGVKD. V was cut by 3 bases and J by 2 bases, with 13 bases left in between.

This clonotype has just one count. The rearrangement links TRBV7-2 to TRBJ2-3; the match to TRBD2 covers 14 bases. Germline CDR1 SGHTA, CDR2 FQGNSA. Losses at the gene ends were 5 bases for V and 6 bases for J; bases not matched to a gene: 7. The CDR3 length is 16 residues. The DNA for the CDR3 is TGTGCCAGCAGCCTAGGACTAGCGGGGGGTGTGGATACGCAGTATTTT. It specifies CASSLGLAGGVDTQYF.

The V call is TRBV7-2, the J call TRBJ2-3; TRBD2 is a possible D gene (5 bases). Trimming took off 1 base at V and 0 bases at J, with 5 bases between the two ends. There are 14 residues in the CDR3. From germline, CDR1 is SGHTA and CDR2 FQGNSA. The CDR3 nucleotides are TGTGCCAGCAGCTTAGGGACTAGCACAGATACGCAGTATTTT. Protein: CASSLGTSTDTQYF. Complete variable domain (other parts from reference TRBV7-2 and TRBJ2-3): GAGVSQSPSNKVTEKGKDVELRCDPISGHTALYWYRQSLGQGLEFLIYFQGNSAPDKSGLPSDRFSAERTGGSVSTLTIQRTQQEDSAVYLCASSLGTSTDTQYFGPGTRLTVL.

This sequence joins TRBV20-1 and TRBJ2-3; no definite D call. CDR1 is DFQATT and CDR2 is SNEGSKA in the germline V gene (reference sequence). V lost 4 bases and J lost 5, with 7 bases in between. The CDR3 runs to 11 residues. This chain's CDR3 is CSATVKDTQYF. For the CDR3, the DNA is TGCAGTGCTACCGTCAAAGATACGCAGTATTTT.

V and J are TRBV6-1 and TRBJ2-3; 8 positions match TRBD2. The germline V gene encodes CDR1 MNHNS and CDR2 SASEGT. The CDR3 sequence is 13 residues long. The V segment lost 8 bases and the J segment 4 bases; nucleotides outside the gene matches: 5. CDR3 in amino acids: CASGLALSDTQYF. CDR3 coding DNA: TGTGCCAGCGGACTAGCATTATCAGATACGCAGTATTTT.

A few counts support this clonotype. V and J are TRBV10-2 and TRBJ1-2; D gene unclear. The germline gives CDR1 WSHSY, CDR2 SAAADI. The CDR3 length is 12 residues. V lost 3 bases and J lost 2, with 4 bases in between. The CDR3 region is CASSDVNYGYTF. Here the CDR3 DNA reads TGCGCCAGCAGTGATGTCAACTATGGCTACACCTTC.

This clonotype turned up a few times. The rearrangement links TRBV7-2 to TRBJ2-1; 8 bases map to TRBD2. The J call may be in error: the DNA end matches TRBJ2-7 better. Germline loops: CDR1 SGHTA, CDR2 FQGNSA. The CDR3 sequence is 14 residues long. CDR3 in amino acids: CASSRPGGVYEQYF. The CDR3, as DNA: TGTGCCAGCAGTCGTCCGGGAGGGGTTTACGAGCAGTACTTC.

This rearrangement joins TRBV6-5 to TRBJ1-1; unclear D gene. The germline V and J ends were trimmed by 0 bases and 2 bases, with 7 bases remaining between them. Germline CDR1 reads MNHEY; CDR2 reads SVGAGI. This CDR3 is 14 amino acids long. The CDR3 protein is CASSYSTGNTEAFF. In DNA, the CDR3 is TGTGCCAGCAGTTACTCTACGGGTAACACTGAAGCTTTCTTT.

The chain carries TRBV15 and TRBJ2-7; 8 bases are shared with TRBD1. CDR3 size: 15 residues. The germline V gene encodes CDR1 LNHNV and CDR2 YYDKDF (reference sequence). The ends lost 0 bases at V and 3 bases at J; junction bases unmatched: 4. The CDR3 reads CATSRDHTGGYEQYF. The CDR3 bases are TGTGCCACCAGCAGAGATCACACAGGGGGCTACGAGCAGTACTTC.

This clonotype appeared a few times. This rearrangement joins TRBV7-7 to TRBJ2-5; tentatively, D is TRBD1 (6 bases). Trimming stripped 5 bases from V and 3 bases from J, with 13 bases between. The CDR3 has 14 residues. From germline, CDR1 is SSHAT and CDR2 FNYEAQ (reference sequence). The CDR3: CASSPRAGEETQYF. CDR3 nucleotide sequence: TGTGCCAGCAGCCCTCGGGCAGGGGAAGAGACCCAGTACTTC.

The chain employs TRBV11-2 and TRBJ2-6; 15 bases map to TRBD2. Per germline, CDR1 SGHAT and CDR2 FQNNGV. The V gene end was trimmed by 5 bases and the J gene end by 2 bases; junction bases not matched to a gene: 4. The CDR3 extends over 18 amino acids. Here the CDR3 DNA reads TGTGCCAGCAGCCGCGGACTAGCGGGAGGGCCTGGGGCCAACGTCCTGACTTTC. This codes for CASSRGLAGGPGANVLTF.

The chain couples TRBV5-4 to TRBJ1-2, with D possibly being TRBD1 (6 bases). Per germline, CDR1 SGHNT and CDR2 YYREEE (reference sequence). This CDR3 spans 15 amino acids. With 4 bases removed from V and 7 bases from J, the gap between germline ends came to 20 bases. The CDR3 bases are TGTGCCAGCAGCGCCCCTTGGGCAGGGGTTGCTGGCTACACCTTC. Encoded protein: CASSAPWAGVAGYTF.

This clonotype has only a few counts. The CDR3 loop is CSARTSGFGGELFF. Here the CDR3 DNA reads TGCAGTGCTAGGACTAGCGGGTTCGGCGGGGAGCTGTTTTTT. The rearrangement links TRBV20-1 to TRBJ2-2; 10 bases are shared with TRBD2. Germline values: CDR1 DFQATT, CDR2 SNEGSKA (reference sequence). The CDR3 length is 14 residues. Trimming took 3 bases from V and 7 from J; bases not matched to a gene: 5.

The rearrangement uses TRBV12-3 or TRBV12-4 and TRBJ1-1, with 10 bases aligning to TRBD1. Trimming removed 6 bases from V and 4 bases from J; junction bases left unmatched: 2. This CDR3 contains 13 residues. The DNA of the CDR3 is TGTGCCAGCAGCCGGACAGGGGGCACTGAAGCTTTCTTT. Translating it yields CASSRTGGTEAFF.

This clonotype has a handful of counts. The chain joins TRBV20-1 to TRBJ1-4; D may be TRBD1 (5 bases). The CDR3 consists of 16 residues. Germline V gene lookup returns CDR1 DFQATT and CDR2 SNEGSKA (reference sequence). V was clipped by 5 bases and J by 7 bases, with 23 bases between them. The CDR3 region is CSAYTRDAAHPEKLFF. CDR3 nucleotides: TGCAGTGCTTATACCCGGGACGCCGCCCACCCTGAAAAACTGTTTTTT.

CDR3 DNA sequence: TGTGCCAGCAGCTTAAGGGATTTACAAGAGACCCAGTACTTC. This codes for CASSLRDLQETQYF. The chain combines TRBV11-3 with TRBJ2-5; no definite D call. The V gene lost 2 bases and the J gene lost 2 bases, with 9 bases spanning the gap. CDR1 SGHNT and CDR2 YENEEA come from the germline V gene. The CDR3 length is 14 residues.

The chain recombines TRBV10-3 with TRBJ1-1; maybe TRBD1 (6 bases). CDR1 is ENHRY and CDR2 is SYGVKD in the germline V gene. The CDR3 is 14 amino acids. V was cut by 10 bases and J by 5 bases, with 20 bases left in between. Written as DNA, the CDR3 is TGTGCCACCTTGGGCCCGGGACAAAGTACTGAAGCTTTCTTT. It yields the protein CATLGPGQSTEAFF.

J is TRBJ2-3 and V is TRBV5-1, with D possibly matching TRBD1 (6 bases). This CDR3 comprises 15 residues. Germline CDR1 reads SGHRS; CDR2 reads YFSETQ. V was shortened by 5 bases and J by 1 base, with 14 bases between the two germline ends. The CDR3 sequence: CASSLRGLGTDTQYF. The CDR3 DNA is TGCGCCAGCAGTCTCAGGGGATTAGGCACAGATACGCAGTATTTT.

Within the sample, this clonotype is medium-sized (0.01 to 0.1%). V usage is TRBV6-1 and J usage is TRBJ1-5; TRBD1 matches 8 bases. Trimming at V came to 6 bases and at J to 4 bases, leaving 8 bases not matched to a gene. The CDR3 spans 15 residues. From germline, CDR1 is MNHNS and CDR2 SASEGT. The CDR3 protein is CASSDDRGRNQPQHF. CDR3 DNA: TGTGCCAGCAGCGACGACAGGGGACGAAATCAGCCCCAGCATTTT.

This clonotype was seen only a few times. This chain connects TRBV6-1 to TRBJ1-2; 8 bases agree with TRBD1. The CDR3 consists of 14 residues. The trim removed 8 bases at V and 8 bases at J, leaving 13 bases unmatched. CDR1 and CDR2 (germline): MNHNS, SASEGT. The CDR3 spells CASARDRWVSGYTF. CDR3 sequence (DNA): TGTGCCAGCGCCCGGGACAGGTGGGTTTCGGGCTACACCTTC.

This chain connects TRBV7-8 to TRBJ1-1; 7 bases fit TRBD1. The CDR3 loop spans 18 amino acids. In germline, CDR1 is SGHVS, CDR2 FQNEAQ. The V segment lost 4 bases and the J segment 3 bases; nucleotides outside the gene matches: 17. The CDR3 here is CASSYQAVHRGSHTEAFF. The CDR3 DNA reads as TGTGCCAGCAGCTACCAGGCCGTCCACAGGGGCTCTCACACTGAAGCTTTCTTT.

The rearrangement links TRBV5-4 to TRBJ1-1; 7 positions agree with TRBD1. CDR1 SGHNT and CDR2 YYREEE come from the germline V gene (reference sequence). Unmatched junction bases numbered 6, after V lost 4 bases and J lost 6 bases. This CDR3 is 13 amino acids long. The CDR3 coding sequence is TGTGCCAGCAGCGGGGGACAGAAGGCTGAAGCTTTCTTT. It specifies CASSGGQKAEAFF.

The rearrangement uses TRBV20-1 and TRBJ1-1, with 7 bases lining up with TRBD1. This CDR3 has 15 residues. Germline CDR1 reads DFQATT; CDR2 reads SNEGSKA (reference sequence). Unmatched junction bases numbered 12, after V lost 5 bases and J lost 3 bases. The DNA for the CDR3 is TGCAGTGCTTTCGGTAGGGGGACAGCCTACACTGAAGCTTTCTTT. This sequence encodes CSAFGRGTAYTEAFF.

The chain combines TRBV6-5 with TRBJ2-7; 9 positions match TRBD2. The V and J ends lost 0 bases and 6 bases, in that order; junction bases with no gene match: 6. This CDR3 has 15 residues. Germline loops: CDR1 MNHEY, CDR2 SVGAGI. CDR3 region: CASSYSSSGISEQYF. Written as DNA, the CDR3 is TGTGCCAGCAGTTACTCCTCTAGCGGGATCTCCGAGCAGTACTTC.

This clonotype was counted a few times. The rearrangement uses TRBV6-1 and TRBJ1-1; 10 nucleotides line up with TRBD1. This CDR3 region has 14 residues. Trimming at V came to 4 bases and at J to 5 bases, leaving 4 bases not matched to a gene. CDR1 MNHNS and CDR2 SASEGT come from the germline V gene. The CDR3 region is CASSAGQGETEAFF. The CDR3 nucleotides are TGTGCCAGCAGTGCCGGACAGGGGGAGACTGAAGCTTTCTTT.

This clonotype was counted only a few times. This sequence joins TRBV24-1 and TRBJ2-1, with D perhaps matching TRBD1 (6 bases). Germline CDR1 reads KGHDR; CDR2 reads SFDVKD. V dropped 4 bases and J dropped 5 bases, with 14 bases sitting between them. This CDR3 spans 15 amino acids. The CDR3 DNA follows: TGTGCCACCAGTGACCCCCGACAGGTACACAATGAGCAGTTCTTC. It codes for CATSDPRQVHNEQFF.